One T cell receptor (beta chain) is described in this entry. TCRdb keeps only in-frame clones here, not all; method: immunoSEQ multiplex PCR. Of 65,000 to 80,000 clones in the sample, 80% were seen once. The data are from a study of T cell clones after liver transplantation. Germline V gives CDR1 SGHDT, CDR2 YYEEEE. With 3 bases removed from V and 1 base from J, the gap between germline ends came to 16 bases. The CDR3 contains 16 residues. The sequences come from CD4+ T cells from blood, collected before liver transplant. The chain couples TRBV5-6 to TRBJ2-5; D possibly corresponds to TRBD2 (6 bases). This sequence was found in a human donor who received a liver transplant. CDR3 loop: CASSSPWRGLQETQYF. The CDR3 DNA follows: TGTGCCAGCAGCTCCCCATGGCGGGGACTCCAAGAGACCCAGTACTTC. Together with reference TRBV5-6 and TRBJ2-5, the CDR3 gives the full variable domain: DAGVTQSPTHLIKTRGQQVTLRCSPKSGHDTVSWYQQALGQGPQFIFQYYEEEERQRGNFPDRFSGHQFPNYSSELNVNALLLGDSALYLCASSSPWRGLQETQYFGPGTRLLVL.